This is a list of T cell receptor beta chains from one sample in a study of blood T cell repertoires in COVID-19. Produced via immunoSEQ multiplex PCR; TCRdb's table is partial and in-frame only. Here the sample spans roughly 140,000 clones, around 89% being singletons. Sequencing was performed on peripheral blood. These receptors all come from a human donor in a cohort sampled during active COVID-19. CDR3s include the opening cysteine and the closing phenylalanine or tryptophan. D genes are given only for firm matches. Clone sizes are given selectively: once, few, many, or a class where the clone is expanded.

d_call,j_call,cdr3_length,clone_size,v_call,cdr3_nt,cdr3_aa
TRBD2,TRBJ2-1,12,-,TRBV12-3/TRBV12-4,TGTGCCAGCGGGGGGGTTAGTGTTGAGCAGTTCTTC,CASGGVSVEQFF
-,TRBJ1-4,14,-,TRBV10-2,TGCGCCAGCAGCCGGACATCAACTAATGAAAAACTGTTTTTT,CASSRTSTNEKLFF
TRBD1,TRBJ1-3,18,once,TRBV7-2,TGTGCCAGCAGCTTAGCTTTTGACAGGGGTGGCTCTGGAAACACCATATATTTT,CASSLAFDRGGSGNTIYF
-,TRBJ2-7,12,few,TRBV5-1,TGCGCCAGCAGCGTGGACAGATACGAGCAGTACTTC,CASSVDRYEQYF
-,TRBJ2-5,14,-,TRBV7-9,TGTGCCAGCACTGGAGGGGTAGGAGGAGAGACCCAGTACTTC,CASTGGVGGETQYF
TRBD1,TRBJ2-2,15,once,TRBV2,TGTGCCAGCAACCCGACAGGGCTGGACACCGGGGAGCTGTTTTTT,CASNPTGLDTGELFF
-,TRBJ2-7,17,-,TRBV27,TGTGCCAGCAGTCTAACTAGCCGTACAGGTGGGGCATACGAGCAGTACTTC,CASSLTSRTGGAYEQYF
-,TRBJ2-3,14,-,TRBV27,TGTGCCAGCAGTTTGGGGCGAGGGGGAGATACGCAGTATTTT,CASSLGRGGDTQYF
TRBD2,TRBJ2-2,15,-,TRBV3-1/TRBV3-2,TGTGCCAGCAGCAACGGACTAGCGTCTACCGGGGAGCTGTTTTTT,CASSNGLASTGELFF
TRBD1,TRBJ1-5,19,-,TRBV5-4,TGTGCCAGCAGCCACCGGGACAGGGGAAGCACCCATAGCAATCAGCCCCAGCATTTT,CASSHRDRGSTHSNQPQHF
-,TRBJ2-1,17,-,TRBV13,TGTGCCAGCAGCTCTCGACCGGGGGTGAGGCTATACAATGAGCAGTTCTTC,CASSSRPGVRLYNEQFF
TRBD1,TRBJ1-4,16,-,TRBV5-8,TGTGCCAGCAGCTTCGGGATGAGGACAGGGGTCGAAAAACTGTTTTTT,CASSFGMRTGVEKLFF
TRBD2,TRBJ2-7,15,-,TRBV9,TGTGCCAGCAGCGCCTCAGCGGGGGGATTCTACGAGCAGTACTTC,CASSASAGGFYEQYF
TRBD1,TRBJ2-7,18,-,TRBV5-6,TGTGCCAGCAGCTTGGCTGACAGGGGCCCAGAGACCCACTACGAGCAGTACTTC,CASSLADRGPETHYEQYF
TRBD1,TRBJ1-2,14,-,TRBV18,TGTGCCATCGGACAGGGGTATCCTAACTATGGCTACACCTTC,CAIGQGYPNYGYTF
TRBD1,TRBJ1-1,16,-,TRBV4-1,TGCGCCAGCAGCCCCTTTCCGGGACAGTTGAACACTGAAGCTTTCTTT,CASSPFPGQLNTEAFF
-,TRBJ2-7,12,-,TRBV29-1,TGCAGCGTTGCAGGGGATTTCAACGAGCAGTACTTC,CSVAGDFNEQYF
TRBD2,TRBJ2-1,16,-,TRBV5-1,TGCGCCAGCAGCGGGACTAGCGGGGGACAATACAATGAGCAGTTCTTC,CASSGTSGGQYNEQFF
TRBD1,TRBJ1-6,15,-,TRBV27,TGTGCCAGCAGTTACCCGGACAGGCCTAATTCACCCCTCCACTTT,CASSYPDRPNSPLHF
-,TRBJ2-7,15,-,TRBV28,TGTGCCTCCCAACCCGGGACAACAGGGTTCTACGAGCAGTACTTC,CASQPGTTGFYEQYF
-,TRBJ1-1,14,once,TRBV27,TGTGCCAGCAGTTTAATGTGGAGGAACACTGAAGCTTTCTTT,CASSLMWRNTEAFF
-,TRBJ2-1,13,-,TRBV10-3,TGTGCCGGTGGGCAGGGGCCTTACAATGAGCAGTTCTTC,CAGGQGPYNEQFF
-,TRBJ2-5,15,-,TRBV6-2/TRBV6-3,TGTGCCAGCAGTTACCCAGGGGCCCACCAAGAGACCCAGTACTTC,CASSYPGAHQETQYF
TRBD1,TRBJ2-7,14,-,TRBV18,TGTGCCAGCTCACCCGTGACAGGGGCCTACGAGCAGTACTTC,CASSPVTGAYEQYF
-,TRBJ2-3,17,-,TRBV7-8,TGTGCCAGCAGCTCCCCCCTAAGGACAACCTTCACAGATACGCAGTATTTT,CASSSPLRTTFTDTQYF
TRBD1,TRBJ1-2,13,once,TRBV7-2,TGTGCCAGCAGCCCAGGACAGGGAAGCGGCTACACCTTC,CASSPGQGSGYTF
-,TRBJ1-1,17,-,TRBV19,TGTGCCAGTAGTATAGCCCGGATGGGGCGGTTAAACACTGAAGCTTTCTTT,CASSIARMGRLNTEAFF
-,TRBJ2-7,13,-,TRBV7-8,TGTGCCAGCAGTCCTCAACAGGGCTACGAGCAGTACTTC,CASSPQQGYEQYF
-,TRBJ2-3,14,-,TRBV2,TGTGCCAGCAGCGGTCACCCGGGAACAGATACGCAGTATTTT,CASSGHPGTDTQYF
TRBD1,TRBJ2-7,14,-,TRBV7-9,TGTGCCAGCAGCTTAAAGCCAGGGGGCTACGAGCAGTACTTC,CASSLKPGGYEQYF
-,TRBJ2-6,16,-,TRBV4-3,TGCGCCAGCAGCCAAGGCGCGGGGTTCGGGGCCAACGTCCTGACTTTC,CASSQGAGFGANVLTF
TRBD2,TRBJ2-5,14,-,TRBV6-5,TGTGCCAGCAGTCAGACTAGCGGCAGAGAGACCCAGTACTTC,CASSQTSGRETQYF
-,TRBJ2-1,16,-,TRBV4-2,TGTGCCAGCAGCTTCCGGGTCGAGAGCTCCTACAATGAGCAGTTCTTC,CASSFRVESSYNEQFF
-,TRBJ2-7,16,-,TRBV11-2,TGTGCCAGCAGCTTAGCAGTGGCGGGGCCTACCTACGAGCAGTACTTC,CASSLAVAGPTYEQYF
-,TRBJ1-5,14,-,TRBV9,TGTGCCAGCAGCGTAGCAGGAGGTGATCAGCCCCAGCATTTT,CASSVAGGDQPQHF
-,TRBJ2-1,13,-,TRBV5-4,TGTGCCAGCAGACAAGATACCCTCAATGAGCAGTTCTTC,CASRQDTLNEQFF
-,TRBJ1-1,14,-,TRBV27,TGTGCCAGCAGTTTATACGGGAGGAACGCTGAAGCTTTCTTT,CASSLYGRNAEAFF
TRBD2,TRBJ2-1,18,-,TRBV27,TGTGCCAGCAGTATCACCGGGACTAGCGGGCCTCGCTACAATGAGCAGTTCTTC,CASSITGTSGPRYNEQFF
-,TRBJ1-1,15,-,TRBV4-3,TGCGCCAGCAGCCAAGAAGGCGGGGCCGTCACTGAAGCTTTCTTT,CASSQEGGAVTEAFF
TRBD1,TRBJ2-7,13,-,TRBV12-3/TRBV12-4,TGTGCCAGCAGACGGACAGGGGGCTACGAGCAGTACTTC,CASRRTGGYEQYF